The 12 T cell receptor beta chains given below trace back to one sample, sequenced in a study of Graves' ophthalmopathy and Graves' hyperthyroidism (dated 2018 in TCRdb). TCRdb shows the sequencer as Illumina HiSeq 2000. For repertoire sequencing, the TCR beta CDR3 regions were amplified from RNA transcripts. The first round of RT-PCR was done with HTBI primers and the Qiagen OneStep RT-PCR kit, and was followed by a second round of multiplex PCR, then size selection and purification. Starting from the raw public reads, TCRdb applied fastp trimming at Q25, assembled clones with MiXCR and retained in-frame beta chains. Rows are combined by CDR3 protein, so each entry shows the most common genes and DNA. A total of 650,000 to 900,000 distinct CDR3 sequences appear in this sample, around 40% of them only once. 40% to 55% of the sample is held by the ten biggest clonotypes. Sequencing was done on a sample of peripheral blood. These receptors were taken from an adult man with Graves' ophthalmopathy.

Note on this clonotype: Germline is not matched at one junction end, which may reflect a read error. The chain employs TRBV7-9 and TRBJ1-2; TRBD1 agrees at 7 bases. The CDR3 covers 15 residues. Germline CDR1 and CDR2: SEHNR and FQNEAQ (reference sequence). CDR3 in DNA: TGCGCCAGCAGCCCTACAGGGGATCCTTACTATGGCTACACCTTC. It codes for CASSPTGDPYYGYTF.

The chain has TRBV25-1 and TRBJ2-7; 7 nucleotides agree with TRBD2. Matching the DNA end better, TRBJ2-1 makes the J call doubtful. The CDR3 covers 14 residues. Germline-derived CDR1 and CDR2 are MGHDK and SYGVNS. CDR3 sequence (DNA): TGTGCCAGCAGTGAGGAGCGGGACCTAAATGAGCAGTTCTTC. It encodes CASSEERDLNEQFF.

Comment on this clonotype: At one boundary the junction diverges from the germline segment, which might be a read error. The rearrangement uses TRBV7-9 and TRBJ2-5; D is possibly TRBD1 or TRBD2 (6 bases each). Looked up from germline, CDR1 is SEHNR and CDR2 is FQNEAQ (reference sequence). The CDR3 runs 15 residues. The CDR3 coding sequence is TGCGCCAGCAGCCAAGAGGGGGGCAAGCAAGAGACCCAGTACTTC. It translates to CASSQEGGKQETQYF.

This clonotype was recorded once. CDR3 residues: CASSRTGGELFF. In DNA, the CDR3 is TGTGCCAGCAGTCGAACAGGCGGGGAGCTGTTTTTT. The chain has TRBV25-1 and TRBJ2-2; D possibly corresponds to TRBD1 (5 bases). Germline loops: CDR1 MGHDK, CDR2 SYGVNS. The CDR3 loop spans 12 amino acids. Trimming left V 5 bases short and J 7 bases short, with 8 bases between.

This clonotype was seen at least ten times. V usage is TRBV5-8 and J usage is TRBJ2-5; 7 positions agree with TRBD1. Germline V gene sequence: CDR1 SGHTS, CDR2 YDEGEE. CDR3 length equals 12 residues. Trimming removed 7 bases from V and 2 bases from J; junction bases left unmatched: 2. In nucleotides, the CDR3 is TGTGCCAGCGGGACAGCGCAAGAGACCCAGTACTTC. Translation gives CASGTAQETQYF.

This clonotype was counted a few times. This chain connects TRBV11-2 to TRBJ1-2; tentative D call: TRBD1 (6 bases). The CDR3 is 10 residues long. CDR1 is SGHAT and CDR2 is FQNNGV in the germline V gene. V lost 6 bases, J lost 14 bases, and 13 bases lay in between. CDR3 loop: CASRGHPLTF. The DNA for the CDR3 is TGTGCCAGCAGGGGACACCCCCTTACCTTC.

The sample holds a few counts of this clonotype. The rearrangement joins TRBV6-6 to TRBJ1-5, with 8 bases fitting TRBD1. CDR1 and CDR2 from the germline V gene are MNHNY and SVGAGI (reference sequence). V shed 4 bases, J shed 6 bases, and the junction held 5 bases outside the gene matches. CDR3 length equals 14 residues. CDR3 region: CASSSIDRGQPQHF. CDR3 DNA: TGTGCCAGCAGTTCCATCGACAGGGGTCAGCCCCAGCATTTT.

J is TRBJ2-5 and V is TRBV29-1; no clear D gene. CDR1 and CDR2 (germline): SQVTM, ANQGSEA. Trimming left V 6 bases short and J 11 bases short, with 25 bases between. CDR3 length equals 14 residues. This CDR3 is CSVASRGSLFEQYF. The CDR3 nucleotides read TGCAGCGTCGCCTCGCGAGGATCCCTCTTTGAGCAGTACTTC. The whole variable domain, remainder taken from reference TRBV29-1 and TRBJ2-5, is SAVISQKPSRDICQRGTSLTIQCQVDSQVTMMFWYRQQPGQSLTLIATANQGSEATYESGFVIDKFPISRPNLTFSTLTVSNMSPEDSSIYLCSVASRGSLFEQYFGPGTRLLVL.

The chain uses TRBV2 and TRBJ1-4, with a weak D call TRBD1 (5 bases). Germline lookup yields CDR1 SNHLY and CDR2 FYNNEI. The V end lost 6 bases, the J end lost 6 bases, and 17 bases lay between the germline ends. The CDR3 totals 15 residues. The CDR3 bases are TGTGCCAGCAGCTCGACCGGGACGAAGGATGAAAAACTGTTTTTT. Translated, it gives CASSSTGTKDEKLFF.

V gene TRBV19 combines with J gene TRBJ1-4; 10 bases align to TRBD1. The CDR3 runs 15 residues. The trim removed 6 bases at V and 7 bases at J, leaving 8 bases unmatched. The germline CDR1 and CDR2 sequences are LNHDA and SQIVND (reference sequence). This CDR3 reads CASSIPGTGVEKLFF. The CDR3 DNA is TGTGCCAGTAGCATCCCCGGGACAGGGGTTGAAAAACTGTTTTTT.

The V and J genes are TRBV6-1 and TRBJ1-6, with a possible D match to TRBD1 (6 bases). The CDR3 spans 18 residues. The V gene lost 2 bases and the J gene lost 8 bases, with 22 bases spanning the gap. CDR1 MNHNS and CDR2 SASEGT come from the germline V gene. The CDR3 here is CASSELSAQEGGYSPLHF. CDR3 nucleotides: TGTGCCAGCAGTGAATTATCGGCCCAGGAAGGGGGATATTCACCCCTCCACTTT.

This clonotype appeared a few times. The CDR3 reads CASSLDRAFGYQPQHF. CDR3 coding DNA: TGTGCCAGTAGTTTAGACAGGGCTTTTGGTTATCAGCCCCAGCATTTT. The chain uses TRBV11-1 and TRBJ1-5; TRBD1 matches at 7 bases. Germline V lookup: CDR1 SGHAT, CDR2 FQDESV (reference sequence). The CDR3 totals 16 residues. Germline trimming cut 9 bases from V and 5 bases from J; bases unmatched to any gene: 16. Supplemented by reference TRBV11-1 and TRBJ1-5, the full variable domain reads EAEVAQSPRYKITEKSQAVAFWCDPISGHATLYWYRQILGQGPELLVQFQDESVVDDSQLPKDRFSAERLKGVDSTLKIQPAELGDSAMYLCASSLDRAFGYQPQHFGDGTRLSIL.